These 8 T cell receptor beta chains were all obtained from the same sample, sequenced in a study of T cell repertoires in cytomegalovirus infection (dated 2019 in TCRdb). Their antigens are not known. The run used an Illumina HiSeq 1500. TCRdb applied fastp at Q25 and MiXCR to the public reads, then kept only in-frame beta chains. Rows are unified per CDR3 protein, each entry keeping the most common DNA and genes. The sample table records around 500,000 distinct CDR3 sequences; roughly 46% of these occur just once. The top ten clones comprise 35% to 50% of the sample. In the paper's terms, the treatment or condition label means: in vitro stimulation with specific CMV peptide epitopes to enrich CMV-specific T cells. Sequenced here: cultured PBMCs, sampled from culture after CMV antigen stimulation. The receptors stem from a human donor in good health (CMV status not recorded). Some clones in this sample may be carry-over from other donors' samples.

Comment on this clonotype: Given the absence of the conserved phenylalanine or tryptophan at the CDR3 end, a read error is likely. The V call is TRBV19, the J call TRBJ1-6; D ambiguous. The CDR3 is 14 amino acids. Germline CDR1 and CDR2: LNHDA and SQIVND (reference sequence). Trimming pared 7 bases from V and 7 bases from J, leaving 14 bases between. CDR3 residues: CASMTLGKNSPLHL. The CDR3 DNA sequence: TGTGCCAGTATGACCTTGGGGAAGAATTCACCCCTCCACCTT.

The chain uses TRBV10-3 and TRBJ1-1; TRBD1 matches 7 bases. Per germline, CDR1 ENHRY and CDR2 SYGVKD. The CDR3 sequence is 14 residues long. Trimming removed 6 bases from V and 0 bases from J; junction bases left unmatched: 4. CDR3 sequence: CAISPDRMNTEAFF. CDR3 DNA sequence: TGTGCCATCAGCCCGGACAGGATGAACACTGAAGCTTTCTTT.

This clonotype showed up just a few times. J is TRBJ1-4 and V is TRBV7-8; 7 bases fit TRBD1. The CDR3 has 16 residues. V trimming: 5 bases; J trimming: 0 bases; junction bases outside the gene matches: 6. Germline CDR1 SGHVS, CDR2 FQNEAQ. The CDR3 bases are TGTGCCAGCAGCCCAGGGGGGGGAGCAACTAATGAAAAACTGTTTTTT. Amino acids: CASSPGGGATNEKLFF.

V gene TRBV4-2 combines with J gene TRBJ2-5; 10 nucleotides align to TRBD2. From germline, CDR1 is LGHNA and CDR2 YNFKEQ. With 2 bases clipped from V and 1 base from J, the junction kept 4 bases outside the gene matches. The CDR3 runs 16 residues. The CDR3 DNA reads TGTGCCAGCAGCCAAACCGGGACTAGCGCCCAAGAGACCCAGTACTTC. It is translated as CASSQTGTSAQETQYF.

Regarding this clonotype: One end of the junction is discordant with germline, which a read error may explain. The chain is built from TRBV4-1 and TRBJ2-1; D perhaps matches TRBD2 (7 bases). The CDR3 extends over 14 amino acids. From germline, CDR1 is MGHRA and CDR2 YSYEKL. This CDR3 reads CASSERGGPNEQFF. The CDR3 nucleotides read TGTGCCAGCAGTGAGAGGGGGGGACCCAATGAGCAGTTCTTC.

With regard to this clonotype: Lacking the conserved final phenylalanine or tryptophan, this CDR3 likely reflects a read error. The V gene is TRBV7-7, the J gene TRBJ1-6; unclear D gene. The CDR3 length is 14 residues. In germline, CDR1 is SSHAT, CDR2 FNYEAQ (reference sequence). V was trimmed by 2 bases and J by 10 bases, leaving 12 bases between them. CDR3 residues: CASSLYVSGSPLHC. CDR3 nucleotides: TGTGCCAGCAGCTTATATGTTTCCGGCTCACCCCTCCACTGT.

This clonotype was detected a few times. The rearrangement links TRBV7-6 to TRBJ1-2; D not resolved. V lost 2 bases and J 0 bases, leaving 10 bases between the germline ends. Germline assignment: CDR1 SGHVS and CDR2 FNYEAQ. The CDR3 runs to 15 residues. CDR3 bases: TGTGCCAGCAGCTTATACTTTGGTACTAACTATGGCTACACCTTC. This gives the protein CASSLYFGTNYGYTF.

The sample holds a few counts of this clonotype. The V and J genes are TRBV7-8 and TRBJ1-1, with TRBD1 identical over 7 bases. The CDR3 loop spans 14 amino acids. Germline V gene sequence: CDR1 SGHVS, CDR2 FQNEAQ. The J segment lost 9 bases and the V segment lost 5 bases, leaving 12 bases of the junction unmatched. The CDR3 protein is CASSPHRTGGQAFF. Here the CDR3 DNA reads TGTGCCAGCAGCCCTCATCGGACAGGCGGCCAAGCTTTCTTT.